This T cell receptor (beta chain) derives from a study of cytomegalovirus exposure and HLA in healthy donors. The CDR3 has 16 residues. Trimming at V came to 5 bases and at J to 1 base, leaving 9 bases not matched to a gene. Germline CDR1 reads SGHDT; CDR2 reads YYEEEE. Overall study results and limits: For presence/absence analyses, sequencing depth was assumed to be roughly uniform across donors.

60 Vbeta and 13 Jbeta primers were used in PCR. Sequencing was performed with immunoSEQ multiplex PCR; in TCRdb, only in-frame clones are kept and a portion is missing. The repertoire has roughly 190,000 clones, 87% of them found once; the top ten carry 1% to 1.5%. About this clone itself: Its target is not known.

The receptor was derived from a man aged 30 to 45 in good health and CMV-seronegative. The chain links TRBV5-6 to TRBJ2-7, with 10 bases that match TRBD1. Sequencing was performed on PBMCs. CDR3 residues: CASSRLPGQGSYEQYF. In DNA form, the CDR3 reads TGTGCCAGCAGTCGATTACCGGGACAGGGGTCCTACGAGCAGTACTTC.